This passage covers 29 T cell receptor beta chains from one sample sequenced in a study of identical twins. TCRdb re-called the 5' RACE reads through MiXCR, storing one row per CDR3 protein. The table has around 490,000 distinct CDR3 sequences, roughly 15% seen once. In addition, the sample was reused for a study of yellow fever vaccine responses in identical twins.

What was sequenced was CD4+ T cells sorted from blood. These receptors were collected from a woman aged 18 to 35 in good health.

This chain joins TRBV24-1 and TRBJ2-2; D uncertain. The CDR3 is 14 residues long. Looked up from germline, CDR1 is KGHDR and CDR2 is SFDVKD. V shed 3 bases and J shed 1 base, with 5 bases lying between them. CDR3 region: CATSDVRNTGELFF. In DNA form, the CDR3 reads TGTGCCACCAGTGATGTGAGGAACACCGGGGAGCTGTTTTTT.

This chain uses TRBV7-9 with TRBJ2-1; D gene unclear. Trimming removed 1 base from V and 6 bases from J, with 10 bases in between. The germline CDR1 and CDR2 sequences are SEHNR and FQNEAQ (reference sequence). There are 14 residues in the CDR3. The CDR3 coding sequence is TGTGCCAGCAGCTTAGGACCCGGGCGCAATGAGCAGTTCTTC. Residues: CASSLGPGRNEQFF.

The chain uses TRBV7-8 and TRBJ2-2, with D perhaps matching TRBD2 (6 bases). Trimming took off 11 bases at V and 4 bases at J, with 17 bases between the two ends. The CDR3 is 14 residues long. Germline CDR1 SGHVS, CDR2 FQNEAQ. CDR3 sequence (DNA): TGTGCCGCCATCCAACGGAGGGCCACCGGGGAGCTGTTTTTT. Translation: CAAIQRRATGELFF.

J is TRBJ1-1 and V is TRBV12-3 or TRBV12-4; D may be TRBD1 (6 bases). The germline V and J ends were trimmed by 5 bases and 4 bases, with 17 bases remaining between them. CDR3 length: 15 amino acids. The CDR3 coding sequence is TGTGCCAGCAGTCCAACGACAGGCGATTTCACTGAAGCTTTCTTT. Translation gives CASSPTTGDFTEAFF.

This clonotype has only a few counts. V usage is TRBV10-3 and J usage is TRBJ2-7, with 7 positions matching TRBD2. Trimming at V came to 8 bases and at J to 1 base, leaving 5 bases not matched to a gene. CDR3 length: 13 residues. CDR1 is ENHRY, CDR2 SYGVKD, per germline. The CDR3 nucleotides read TGTGCCATCCAGGCCGGGAGGTCCTACGAGCAGTACTTC. This codes for CAIQAGRSYEQYF.

This chain links TRBV28 with TRBJ2-7; tentatively, D is TRBD1 (5 bases). Germline CDR1 MDHEN, CDR2 SYDVKM. V was cut by 8 bases and J by 4 bases, with 12 bases left in between. The length of the CDR3 is 12 residues. The CDR3 nucleotides read TGTGCCAGCGTCCATAGGGGTTACGAGCAGTACTTC. As protein: CASVHRGYEQYF.

This clonotype was counted only a few times. The chain is built from TRBV27 and TRBJ1-4, with D possibly matching TRBD1 (6 bases). The CDR3 extends over 13 amino acids. Germline V gene sequence: CDR1 MNHEY, CDR2 SMNVEV (reference sequence). Trimming removed 6 bases from V and 16 bases from J, with 21 bases in between. CDR3 amino acids: CASSSGARGSTFF. The DNA for the CDR3 is TGTGCCAGCAGCTCGGGCGCCAGGGGCTCCACGTTTTTT. The whole variable domain, remainder taken from reference TRBV27 and TRBJ1-4, is EAQVTQNPRYLITVTGKKLTVTCSQNMNHEYMSWYRQDPGLGLRQIYYSMNVEVTDKGDVPEGYKVSRKEKRNFPLILESPSPNQTSLYFCASSSGARGSTFFGSGTQLSVL.

This clonotype showed up just a few times. The gene calls are TRBV11-3 and TRBJ2-3, with TRBD2 matching 9 bases. The length of the CDR3 is 15 residues. Germline loops: CDR1 SGHNT, CDR2 YENEEA. The ends lost 4 bases at V and 2 bases at J; junction bases unmatched: 4. CDR3 coding DNA: TGTGCCAGCAGCTGGACTAGCGACCTCACAGATACGCAGTATTTT. Its protein product is CASSWTSDLTDTQYF. The entire variable domain, with the rest obtained from reference TRBV11-3 and TRBJ2-3, is as follows: EAGVVQSPRYKIIEKKQPVAFWCNPISGHNTLYWYLQNLGQGPELLIRYENEEAVDDSQLPKDRFSAERLKGVDSTLKIQPAELGDSAVYLCASSWTSDLTDTQYFGPGTRLTVL.

The chain uses TRBV5-6 and TRBJ2-5; D is ambiguous. This CDR3 spans 14 amino acids. Trimming cost V 1 base and J 5 bases, with 12 bases left between them. The V gene's germline CDR1 is SGHDT and CDR2 YYEEEE. As DNA, the CDR3 is TGTGCCAGCAGCTTGAGTATGCTTCTTGAGACCCAGTACTTC. Translation: CASSLSMLLETQYF.

This clonotype showed up just a few times. The V and J genes are TRBV10-3 and TRBJ2-2, with TRBD1 identical over 8 bases. This CDR3 is built from 14 residues. J was trimmed by 6 bases and V by 7 bases; bases with no gene match: 7. Germline V gene data show CDR1 as ENHRY and CDR2 as SYGVKD. In nucleotides, the CDR3 is TGTGCCATCACCGCGGACAGGGTGGCCGGGGAGCTGTTTTTT. Protein product: CAITADRVAGELFF.

This clonotype was recorded a few times. The rearrangement joins TRBV20-1 to TRBJ2-1; D possibly uses TRBD1 or TRBD2 (5 bases each). Germline V gene data show CDR1 as DFQATT and CDR2 as SNEGSKA (reference sequence). This CDR3 is 13 amino acids long. Trimming shortened V by 6 bases and J by 6 bases, and 15 bases separated the two germline ends. The CDR3 sequence: CSAGAAKSNEQFF. CDR3 sequence (DNA): TGCAGTGCCGGGGCGGCGAAGTCCAATGAGCAGTTCTTC.

The rearrangement uses TRBV25-1 and TRBJ2-7; TRBD2 agrees at 12 bases. The CDR3 has 14 residues. The junction had 6 bases not matched to a gene; V was cut back by 7 bases and J by 5 bases. CDR1 MGHDK and CDR2 SYGVNS come from the germline V gene. In nucleotides, the CDR3 is TGTGCCAGCATCGGACTAGCGGGAACTCACGAGCAGTACTTC. Its protein product is CASIGLAGTHEQYF.

The chain is built from TRBV4-1 and TRBJ2-5, with 8 bases aligning to TRBD2. V lost 0 bases, J lost 1 base, and 4 bases stayed unmatched. The CDR3 is 16 residues long. Germline CDR1 is MGHRA and CDR2 is YSYEKL. The DNA of the CDR3 is TGCGCCAGCAGCCAAGATGGGACTAGGGGCCAAGAGACCCAGTACTTC. Translating gives CASSQDGTRGQETQYF.

V is TRBV29-1 and J is TRBJ2-6; TRBD1 agrees at 9 bases. V trimming: 5 bases; J trimming: 0 bases; junction bases outside the gene matches: 8. Germline V gene data show CDR1 as SQVTM and CDR2 as ANQGSEA. There are 17 residues in the CDR3. The CDR3 loop is CSVTGGPLHSGANVLTF. DNA of the CDR3: TGCAGCGTTACAGGGGGCCCACTGCACTCTGGGGCCAACGTCCTGACTTTC.

This clonotype was counted between two and nine times. The chain uses TRBV6-1 and TRBJ1-6; D gene uncertain. Germline CDR1 MNHNS, CDR2 SASEGT. The length of the CDR3 is 15 residues. V was trimmed by 2 bases and J by 5 bases, leaving 10 bases between them. CDR3 nucleotides: TGTGCCAGCAGTGAATCTCGGGTGCATAATTCACCCCTCCACTTT. Translating gives CASSESRVHNSPLHF.

The rearrangement joins TRBV27 to TRBJ2-1, with 9 positions matching TRBD2. CDR3 length: 16 amino acids. V lost 3 bases to trimming and J lost 1 base; unmatched junction nucleotides: 4. Per the germline V gene, CDR1 is MNHEY and CDR2 is SMNVEV (reference sequence). The CDR3 DNA reads as TGTGCCAGCAGTTTGAGGGCGGGGGGGTCCTACAATGAGCAGTTCTTC. It specifies CASSLRAGGSYNEQFF.

The chain has TRBV2 and TRBJ2-5; possibly TRBD1 or TRBD2 for D (6 bases each). The V gene lost 5 bases and the J gene lost 5 bases, with 27 bases spanning the gap. CDR3 length: 18 residues. Germline lookup yields CDR1 SNHLY and CDR2 FYNNEI. The CDR3 protein is CASSLYKGTGGLIETQYF. DNA of the CDR3: TGTGCCAGCAGTCTATATAAAGGGACCGGGGGCTTGATTGAGACCCAGTACTTC.

This clonotype was observed a handful of times. The rearrangement joins TRBV20-1 to TRBJ2-2, with a weak D call TRBD1 (6 bases). Germline V gene sequence: CDR1 DFQATT, CDR2 SNEGSKA (reference sequence). Trimming pared 5 bases from V and 7 bases from J, leaving 11 bases between. The CDR3 is made up of 12 amino acids. For the CDR3, the DNA is TGCAGTGCTGCTGGGGGCATCGGGGAGCTGTTTTTT. Translated: CSAAGGIGELFF.

The chain combines TRBV7-6 with TRBJ2-1, with D possibly matching TRBD1 (6 bases). Germline CDR1 is SGHVS and CDR2 is FNYEAQ. CDR3 length: 15 residues. Between the trimmed V and J ends, which lost 1 base and 7 bases, there was a span of 14 bases. CDR3 in amino acids: CASSLGLDSSNEQFF. In nucleotides, the CDR3 is TGTGCCAGCAGCTTAGGGTTGGACAGTTCAAATGAGCAGTTCTTC. Supplemented by reference TRBV7-6 and TRBJ2-1, the full variable domain reads GAGVSQSPRYKVTKRGQDVALRCDPISGHVSLYWYRQALGQGPEFLTYFNYEAQQDKSGLPNDRFSAERPEGSISTLTIQRTEQRDSAMYRCASSLGLDSSNEQFFGPGTRLTVL.

V gene TRBV6-1 combines with J gene TRBJ2-1; 10 bases match TRBD1. Germline loops: CDR1 MNHNS, CDR2 SASEGT. The junction had 13 bases not matched to a gene; V was cut back by 8 bases and J by 0 bases. This CDR3 has 18 residues. The DNA of the CDR3 is TGTGCCAGCTGTAGACAGGGGGCAATTATTAGCTCCTACAATGAGCAGTTCTTC. Protein: CASCRQGAIISSYNEQFF.

The V gene is TRBV27, the J gene TRBJ2-2, with TRBD2 as a possible D gene (6 bases). CDR3 size: 16 residues. The V end was cut by 2 bases, the J end by 0 bases, with 10 bases between. Germline lookup yields CDR1 MNHEY and CDR2 SMNVEV (reference sequence). For the CDR3, the DNA is TGTGCCAGCAGTTTAGGGGGACTTTCGAACACCGGGGAGCTGTTTTTT. This sequence encodes CASSLGGLSNTGELFF.

This clonotype was detected only a few times. The V and J genes are TRBV27 and TRBJ1-1, with 12 bases fitting TRBD1. Unmatched junction bases numbered 20, after V lost 5 bases and J lost 4 bases. This CDR3 has 20 residues. CDR1 MNHEY and CDR2 SMNVEV come from the germline V gene (reference sequence). Written as DNA, the CDR3 is TGTGCCAGCAGTCTACGGCGAGGGACAGGGGGCTTTAGGGGCCCCACTGAAGCTTTCTTT. Translated: CASSLRRGTGGFRGPTEAFF.

The chain joins TRBV12-3 or TRBV12-4 to TRBJ1-2; 9 nucleotides match TRBD1. CDR3 size: 13 residues. The V gene end was trimmed by 6 bases and the J gene end by 7 bases; junction bases not matched to a gene: 6. CDR3 DNA: TGTGCCAGCAGACCCACAGGGGGCACTGGCTACACCTTC. Its protein is CASRPTGGTGYTF.

This clonotype was seen more than once but under ten times. This chain joins TRBV5-1 and TRBJ2-1, with 10 bases aligning to TRBD2. The CDR3 length is 19 residues. With V trimmed by 0 bases and J by 1 base, 10 bases remained unmatched. CDR1 and CDR2 from the germline V gene are SGHRS and YFSETQ. CDR3 amino acids: CASSLAPSGSLRSYNEQFF. Written as DNA, the CDR3 is TGCGCCAGCAGCTTGGCCCCTAGCGGGAGTCTCCGTTCCTACAATGAGCAGTTCTTC. Looking up the rest from reference TRBV5-1 and TRBJ2-1 gives the full variable domain: KAGVTQTPRYLIKTRGQQVTLSCSPISGHRSVSWYQQTPGQGLQFLFEYFSETQRNKGNFPGRFSGRQFSNSRSEMNVSTLELGDSALYLCASSLAPSGSLRSYNEQFFGPGTRLTVL.

This clonotype appeared a few times. V is TRBV13 and J is TRBJ2-1; D may be TRBD1 (5 bases). This CDR3 region has 13 residues. Between the trimmed V and J ends, which lost 0 bases and 13 bases, there was a span of 13 bases. From germline, CDR1 is PRHDT and CDR2 FYEKMQ (reference sequence). The CDR3 sequence is CASSLGYGRGQFF. The CDR3 bases are TGTGCCAGCAGCTTAGGCTACGGAAGGGGCCAGTTCTTC.

This chain links TRBV20-1 with TRBJ2-5; the D call may be TRBD1 or TRBD2 (5 bases each). V gave up 3 bases and J gave up 5 bases, with 7 bases separating them. CDR3 length equals 11 residues. Per the germline V gene, CDR1 is DFQATT and CDR2 is SNEGSKA (reference sequence). The chain's CDR3 is CSASWGETQYF. In DNA form, the CDR3 reads TGCAGTGCTAGCTGGGGGGAGACCCAGTACTTC.

The chain is built from TRBV2 and TRBJ2-2, with 8 nucleotides matching TRBD1. Per germline, CDR1 SNHLY and CDR2 FYNNEI. This CDR3 has 15 amino acids. V lost 6 bases, J lost 7 bases, and 10 bases stayed unmatched. The CDR3 sequence is CASRLDRGRGGELFF. The CDR3 nucleotides read TGTGCCAGCAGGCTCGACAGGGGACGGGGCGGGGAGCTGTTTTTT.

This clonotype appeared a few times. The V and J genes are TRBV29-1 and TRBJ2-5; 9 bases align to TRBD1. The length of the CDR3 is 12 residues. V dropped 7 bases and J dropped 14; count of bases not matched to a gene: 14. Germline CDR1 SQVTM, CDR2 ANQGSEA. This CDR3 reads CSAAGQGFTHYF. The CDR3 DNA reads as TGCAGCGCAGCGGGACAGGGATTTACTCACTACTTC.

The chain combines TRBV4-1 with TRBJ2-1, with 7 positions matching TRBD1. CDR3 length equals 14 residues. The J segment lost 9 bases and the V segment lost 3 bases, leaving 8 bases of the junction unmatched. Germline V lookup: CDR1 MGHRA, CDR2 YSYEKL. DNA for the CDR3: TGCGCCAGCAGCCAGACAGGGTTGAGTGGTGAGCAGTTCTTC. This translates into CASSQTGLSGEQFF.